This T cell receptor beta chain is from a study of T cells in localized non-small cell lung cancer (dated by TCRdb to the early 2020s). Context from the whole study: Comparing tumors with uninvolved tumor-adjacent lungs, the study looked at the T cell repertoires of over 200 patients with early-stage NSCLC. The cohort was made up of a few hundred treatment-naive NSCLC patients whose localized lung tumors had been resected. A mean age of roughly 64 years was recorded for the NSCLC patients, of whom approximately 130 were male and 95 to 110 were female.

What the work shows at the level of the full study, not this receptor alone: Uninvolved tumor-adjacent lung showed the highest T cell clonality, higher than tumor, which suggests more focused antigenic responses in the adjacent lung. Because the study design was exploratory, TCR variables were selected using unadjusted p-values without false-discovery rate correction. Because multi-region tumor sequencing was not performed, intratumor heterogeneity could not be ruled out. A median of approximately 55 of the top 100 tumor clones were detected in paired uninvolved adjacent lung, and approximately 28 of these tumor clones were also found among the top 100 clones of the paired uninvolved adjacent lung. Higher blood T cell density associated with longer overall survival, while higher adjacent-lung clonality associated with shorter survival.

At diagnosis, peripheral blood, uninvolved tumor-adjacent lung and tumor were collected and were preserved as a mix of fresh-frozen and FFPE material. For TCR repertoire profiling, the blood samples were analyzed as peripheral blood mononuclear cells. The germline V gene (reference sequence) yields SGHKS for CDR1 and YYEKEE for CDR2. The CDR3 covers 13 residues, taking in both the cysteine and the phenylalanine. Just the 39-base CDR3 DNA is kept, in frame starting at base 1. V loses 1 base, J loses 5 bases, and the germline ends lie 6 bases apart. On this clone: This clone's antigen is unknown. Base qualities are not recorded, but no much larger clone differs from it by a single base.

TCR beta CDR3 regions were sequenced from DNA using the immunoSEQ Assay. In the original analysis: T cell density was computed as TCR beta template counts normalized to usable DNA estimated by amplifying housekeeping genes. Richness was estimated with the preseqR package, extrapolating to 400,000 templates for PBMC samples and 120,000 templates for tissue samples. Clonality was defined by subtracting Pielou's evenness from one. Differential abundance testing on productive amino-acid clonotypes, with a minimum total count of 5 and an alpha of 0.1, was used to identify tissue-enriched TCRs. The Jaccard Index and the Morisita Overlap Index were used to quantify repertoire overlap between compartments. GLIPH clustered TCR beta CDR3s with public tetramer-defined viral CDR3s; viral motifs required at least three viral sequences plus V-gene enrichment. TCRdb mirrors the immuneACCESS table, restricted to in-frame sequences. Some clones are absent from its copies; in checked studies, under half trace to an unresolved V gene, and the reason for the others is unknown. V and J calls and clone size follow that table, whereas D and trimming were derived from the DNA. The sample table records some 31,000 clones; around 82% of these occur just once. Clones ranked in the top ten supply around a third of the sample.

The clonotype was recovered from a male donor older than 55 with stage II squamous cell lung carcinoma. The source was peripheral blood, collected before any cancer treatment. The V and J genes are TRBV5-5 and TRBJ2-2; no D gene can be assigned with confidence. Here is the DNA: TGTGCCAGCAGCTTGAGGGTTACCGGGGAGCTGTTTTTT. This encodes CASSLRVTGELFF.